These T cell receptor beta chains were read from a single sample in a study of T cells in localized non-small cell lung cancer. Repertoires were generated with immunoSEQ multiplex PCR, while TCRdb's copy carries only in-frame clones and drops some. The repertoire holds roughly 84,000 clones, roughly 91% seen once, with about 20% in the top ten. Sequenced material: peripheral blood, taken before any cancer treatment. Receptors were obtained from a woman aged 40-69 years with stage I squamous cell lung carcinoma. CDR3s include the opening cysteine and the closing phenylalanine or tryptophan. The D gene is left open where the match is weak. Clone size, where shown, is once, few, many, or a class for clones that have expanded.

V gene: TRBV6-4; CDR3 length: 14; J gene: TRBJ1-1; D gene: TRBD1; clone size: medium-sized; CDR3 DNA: TGTGCCAGCAGTGTGACAGGGGAGCACACTGAAGCTTTCTTT; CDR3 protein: CASSVTGEHTEAFF
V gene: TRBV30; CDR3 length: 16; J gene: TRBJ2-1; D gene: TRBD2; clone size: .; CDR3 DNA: TGTGCCTCAGAACTAGCGGGGGGGCAATCTTTCAATGAGCAGTTCTTC; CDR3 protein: CASELAGGQSFNEQFF
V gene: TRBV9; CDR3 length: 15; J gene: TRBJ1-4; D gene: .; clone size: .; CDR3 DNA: TGTGCCAGCAATGGCGGGGCGGGGGGTGATGAAAAACTGTTTTTT; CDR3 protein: CASNGGAGGDEKLFF
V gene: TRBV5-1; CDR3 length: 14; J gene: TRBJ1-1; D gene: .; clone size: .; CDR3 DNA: TGCGCCAGCAGCTCGGGACACGGCGGTACTGAAGCTTTCTTT; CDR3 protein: CASSSGHGGTEAFF
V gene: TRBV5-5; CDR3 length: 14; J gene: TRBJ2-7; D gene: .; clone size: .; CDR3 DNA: TGTGCCAGCAGATTCGAGGACATCCCATCCGAGCAGTACTTC; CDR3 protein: CASRFEDIPSEQYF
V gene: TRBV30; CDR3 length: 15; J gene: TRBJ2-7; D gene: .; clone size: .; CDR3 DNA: TGTGCCTGGAGTTCCAGGGTATTTAGCCCCTACGAGCAGTACTTC; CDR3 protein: CAWSSRVFSPYEQYF
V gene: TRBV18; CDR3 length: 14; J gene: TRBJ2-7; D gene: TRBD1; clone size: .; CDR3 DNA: TGTGCCAGCTCACCAGGGACAGGGTACCACGAGCAGTACTTC; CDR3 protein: CASSPGTGYHEQYF
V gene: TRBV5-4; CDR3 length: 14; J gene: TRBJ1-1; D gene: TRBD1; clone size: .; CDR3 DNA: TGTGCCAGCAGCTTGGCCGGAGGACAGGCTGTAGCTTTCTTT; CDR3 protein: CASSLAGGQAVAFF
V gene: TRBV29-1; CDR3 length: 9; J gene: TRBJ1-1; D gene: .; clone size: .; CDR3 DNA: TGCAGCGCAGGGGTGGAAGCTTTCTTT; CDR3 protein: CSAGVEAFF
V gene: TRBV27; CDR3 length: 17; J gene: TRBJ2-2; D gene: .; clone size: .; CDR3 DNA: TGTGCCAGCAGTTTATCGGGCAGGGTGGTGCACACCGGGGAGCTGTTTTTT; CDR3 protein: CASSLSGRVVHTGELFF
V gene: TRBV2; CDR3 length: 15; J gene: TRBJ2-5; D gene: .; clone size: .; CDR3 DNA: TGTGCCAGCAGTGAAGCGCGGCTGGTACTGGAGACCCAGTACTTC; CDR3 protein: CASSEARLVLETQYF
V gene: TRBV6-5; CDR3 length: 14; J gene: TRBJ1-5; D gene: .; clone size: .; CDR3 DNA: TGTGCCAGCATTGATTGGGGGGGCAATCAGCCCCAGCATTTT; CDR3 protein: CASIDWGGNQPQHF
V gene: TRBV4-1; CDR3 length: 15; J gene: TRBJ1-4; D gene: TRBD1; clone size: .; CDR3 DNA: TGCGCCAGCAGCCAAGAAGGGACAGGGACCGAAAAACTGTTTTTT; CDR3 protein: CASSQEGTGTEKLFF
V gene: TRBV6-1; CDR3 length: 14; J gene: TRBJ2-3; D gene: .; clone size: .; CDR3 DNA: TGTGCCAGCAGTGGAGTCTCCAGCACAGATACGCAGTATTTT; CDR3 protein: CASSGVSSTDTQYF
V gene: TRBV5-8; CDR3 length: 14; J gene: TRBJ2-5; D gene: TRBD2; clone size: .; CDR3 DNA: TGTGCCACGCGCGGGGGGGGGAGCCAAGAGACCCAGTACTTC; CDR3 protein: CATRGGGSQETQYF
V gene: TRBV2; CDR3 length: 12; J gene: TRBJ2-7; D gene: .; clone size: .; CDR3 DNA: TGTGCCAGCACCCGGGAATCCTACGAGCAGTACTTC; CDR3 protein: CASTRESYEQYF
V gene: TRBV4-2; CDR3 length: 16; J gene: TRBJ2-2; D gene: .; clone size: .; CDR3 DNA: TGTGCCAGCAGCCAAGAGGCTAGCGAGTGGACCGGGGAGCTGTTTTTT; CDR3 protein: CASSQEASEWTGELFF
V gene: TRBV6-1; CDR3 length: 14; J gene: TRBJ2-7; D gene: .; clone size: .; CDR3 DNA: TGTGCCAGCAGTGTACAGGGGGGGTCTTACGAGCAGTACTTC; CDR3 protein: CASSVQGGSYEQYF
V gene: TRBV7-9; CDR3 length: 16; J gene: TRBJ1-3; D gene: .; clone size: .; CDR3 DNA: TGTGCCAGCAGCTTACTGCGCACAGTCTCTGGAAACACCATATATTTT; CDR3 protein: CASSLLRTVSGNTIYF
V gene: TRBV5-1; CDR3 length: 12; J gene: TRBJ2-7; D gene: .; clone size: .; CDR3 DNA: TGCGCCAGCAGCCGGACAGTTGACGAGCAGTACTTC; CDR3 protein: CASSRTVDEQYF
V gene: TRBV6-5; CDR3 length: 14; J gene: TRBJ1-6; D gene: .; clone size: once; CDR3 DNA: TGTGCCAGCAGATGGGACCCTGGGAGTTCACCCCTCCACTTT; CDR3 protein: CASRWDPGSSPLHF
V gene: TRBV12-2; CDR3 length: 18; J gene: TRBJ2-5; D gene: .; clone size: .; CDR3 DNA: TGTGCAAGTCGCTTAGGACTAGCGGGGGGGCCCCACCAAGAGACCCAGTACTTC; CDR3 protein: CASRLGLAGGPHQETQYF
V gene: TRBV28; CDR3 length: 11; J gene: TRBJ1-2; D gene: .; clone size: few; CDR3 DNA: TGTGCCAGCAGTTTTGGGCGTGGCTACACCTTC; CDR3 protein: CASSFGRGYTF
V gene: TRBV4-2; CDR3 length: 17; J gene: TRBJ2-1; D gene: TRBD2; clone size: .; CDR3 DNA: TGTGCCAGCAGCCAAGATCAGAACGGGGGGGTTTTCAATGAGCAGTTCTTC; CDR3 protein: CASSQDQNGGVFNEQFF
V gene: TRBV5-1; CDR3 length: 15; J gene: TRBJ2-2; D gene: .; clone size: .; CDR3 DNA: TGCGCCAGCAGCTATCAGAAGGGAAGGACCGGGGAGCTGTTTTTT; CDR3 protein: CASSYQKGRTGELFF
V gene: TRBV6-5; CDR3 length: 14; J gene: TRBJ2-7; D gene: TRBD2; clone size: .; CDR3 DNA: TGTGCCAGCAGTCACGGGGGGGTCGACTACGAGCAGTACTTC; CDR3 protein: CASSHGGVDYEQYF
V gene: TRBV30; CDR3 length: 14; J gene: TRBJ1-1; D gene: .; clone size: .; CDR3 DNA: TGTGCCTGGGGCTCAGGGATGGGGGGGCCTGAAGCTTTCTTT; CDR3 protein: CAWGSGMGGPEAFF
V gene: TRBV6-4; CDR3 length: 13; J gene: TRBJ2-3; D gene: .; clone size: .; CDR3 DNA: TGTCTGAGGATGGTGGTGACCACAGATACGCAGTATTTT; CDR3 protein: CLRMVVTTDTQYF
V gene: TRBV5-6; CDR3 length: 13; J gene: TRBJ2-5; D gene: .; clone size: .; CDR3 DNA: TGTGCCAGCAGCTTGGCCGGGCTAGAGACCCAGTACTTC; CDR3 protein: CASSLAGLETQYF
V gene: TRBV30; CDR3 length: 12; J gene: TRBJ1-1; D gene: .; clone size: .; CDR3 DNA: TGTGCCTGGACAGGGTGGAACACTGAAGCTTTCTTT; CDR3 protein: CAWTGWNTEAFF
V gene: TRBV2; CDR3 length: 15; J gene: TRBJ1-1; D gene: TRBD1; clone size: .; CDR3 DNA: TGTGCCAGCAGTGGGGGACAGGCGGCGTACACTGAAGCTTTCTTT; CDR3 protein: CASSGGQAAYTEAFF
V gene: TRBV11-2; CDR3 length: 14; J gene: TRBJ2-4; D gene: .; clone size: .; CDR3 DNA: TGTGCCAGCAGACAGGGGAGGACCAAAAACATTCAGTACTTC; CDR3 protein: CASRQGRTKNIQYF
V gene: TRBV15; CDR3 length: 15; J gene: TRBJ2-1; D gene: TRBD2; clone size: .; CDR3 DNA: TGTGCCACCAGCAGAGATGGGACTAGTGACCCGAAGCAGTTCTTC; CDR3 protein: CATSRDGTSDPKQFF
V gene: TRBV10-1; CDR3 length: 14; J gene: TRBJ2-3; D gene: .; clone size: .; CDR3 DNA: TGCGCCAGCAGCCCTGGACGCGGCACAGATACGCAGTATTTT; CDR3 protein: CASSPGRGTDTQYF
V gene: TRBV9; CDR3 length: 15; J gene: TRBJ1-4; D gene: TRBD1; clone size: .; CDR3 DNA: TGTGCCAGCAGCGCCCCGGGACAGACTAATGAAAAACTGTTTTTT; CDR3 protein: CASSAPGQTNEKLFF
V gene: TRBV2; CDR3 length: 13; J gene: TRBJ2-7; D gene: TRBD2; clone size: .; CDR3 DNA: TGTGCCAGCATCGGACTAGCGGGATACGAGCAGTACTTC; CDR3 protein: CASIGLAGYEQYF
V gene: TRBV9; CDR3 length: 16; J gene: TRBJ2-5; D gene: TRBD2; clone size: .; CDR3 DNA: TGTGCCAGCAGCGTAGCTCCTAGCGGGGTACAAGAGACCCAGTACTTC; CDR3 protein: CASSVAPSGVQETQYF
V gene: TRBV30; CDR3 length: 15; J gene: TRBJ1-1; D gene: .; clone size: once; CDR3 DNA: TGTGCCTGGAGTGTGGGGAGGACAATGAGGACTGAAGCTTTCTTT; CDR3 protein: CAWSVGRTMRTEAFF
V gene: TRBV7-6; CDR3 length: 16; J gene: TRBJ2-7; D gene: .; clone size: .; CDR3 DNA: TGTGCCAGCAGCTTAGGCGCCCCTCAGGGAGCCTACGAGCAGTACTTC; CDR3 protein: CASSLGAPQGAYEQYF
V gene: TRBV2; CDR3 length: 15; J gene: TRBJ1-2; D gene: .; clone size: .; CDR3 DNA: TGTGCCAGCAGTGGAACCGGGACCAAAAGCTATGGCTACACCTTC; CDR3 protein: CASSGTGTKSYGYTF
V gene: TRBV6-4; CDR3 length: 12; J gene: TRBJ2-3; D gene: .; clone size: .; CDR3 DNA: TGTGCCAGCAGTGATTATGGAGGTACGCAGTATTTT; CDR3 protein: CASSDYGGTQYF
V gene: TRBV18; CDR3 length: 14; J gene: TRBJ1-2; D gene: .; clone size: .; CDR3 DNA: TGTGCCAGCTCACCACCGTGGGCAGAGAATGGCTACACCTTC; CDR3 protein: CASSPPWAENGYTF
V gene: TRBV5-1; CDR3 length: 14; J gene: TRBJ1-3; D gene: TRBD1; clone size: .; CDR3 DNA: TGCGCCAGCAGCCGGGACAGGACAAAAAACACCATATATTTT; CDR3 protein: CASSRDRTKNTIYF
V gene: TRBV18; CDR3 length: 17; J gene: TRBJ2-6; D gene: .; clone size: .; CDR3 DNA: TGTGCCAGCTCACCCCAGGGTCTTAGCTCTGGGGCCAACGTCCTGACTTTC; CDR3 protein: CASSPQGLSSGANVLTF
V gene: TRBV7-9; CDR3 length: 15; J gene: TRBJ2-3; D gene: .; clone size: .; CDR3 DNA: TGTGCCAGCAGCTTCGGGGGACAATTCACAGATACGCAGTATTTT; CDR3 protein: CASSFGGQFTDTQYF
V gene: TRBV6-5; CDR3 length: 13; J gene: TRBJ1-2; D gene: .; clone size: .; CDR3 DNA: TGTGCCAGCAGTTACGCTGGAACCTATGGCTACACCTTC; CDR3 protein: CASSYAGTYGYTF
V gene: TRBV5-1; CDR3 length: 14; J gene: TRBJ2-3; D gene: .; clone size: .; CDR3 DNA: TGCGCCAGCAGCTTAGGAGGGGTGGCAGATACGCAGTATTTT; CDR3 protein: CASSLGGVADTQYF